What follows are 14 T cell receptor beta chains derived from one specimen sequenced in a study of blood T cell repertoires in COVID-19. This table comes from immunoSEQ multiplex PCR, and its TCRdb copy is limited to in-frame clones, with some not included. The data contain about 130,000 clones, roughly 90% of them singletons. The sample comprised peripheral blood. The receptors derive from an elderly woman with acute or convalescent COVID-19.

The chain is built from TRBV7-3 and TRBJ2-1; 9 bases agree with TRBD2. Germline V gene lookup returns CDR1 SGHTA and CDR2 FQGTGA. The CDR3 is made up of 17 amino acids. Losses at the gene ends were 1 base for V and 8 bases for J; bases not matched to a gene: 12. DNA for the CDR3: TGTGCCAGCAGCTTAAGTTATCCTAGCGGGATTGGCGATGAGCAGTTCTTC. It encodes CASSLSYPSGIGDEQFF. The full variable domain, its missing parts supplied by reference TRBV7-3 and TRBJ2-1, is GAGVSQTPSNKVTEKGKYVELRCDPISGHTALYWYRQSLGQGPEFLIYFQGTGAADDSGLPNDRFFAVRPEGSVSTLKIQRTERGDSAVYLCASSLSYPSGIGDEQFFGPGTRLTVL.

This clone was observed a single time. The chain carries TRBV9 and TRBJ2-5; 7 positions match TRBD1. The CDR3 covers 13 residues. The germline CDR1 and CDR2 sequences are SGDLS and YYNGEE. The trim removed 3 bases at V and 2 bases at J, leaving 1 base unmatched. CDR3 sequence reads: CASSEGQQETQYF. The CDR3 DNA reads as TGTGCCAGCAGCGAGGGACAGCAAGAGACCCAGTACTTC.

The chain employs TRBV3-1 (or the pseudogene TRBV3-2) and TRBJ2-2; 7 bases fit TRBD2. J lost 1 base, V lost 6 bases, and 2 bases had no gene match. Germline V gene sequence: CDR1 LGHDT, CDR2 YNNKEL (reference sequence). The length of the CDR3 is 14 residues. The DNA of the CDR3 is TGTGCCAGCAGTTTAGCGGGGAACACCGGGGAGCTGTTTTTT. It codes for CASSLAGNTGELFF.

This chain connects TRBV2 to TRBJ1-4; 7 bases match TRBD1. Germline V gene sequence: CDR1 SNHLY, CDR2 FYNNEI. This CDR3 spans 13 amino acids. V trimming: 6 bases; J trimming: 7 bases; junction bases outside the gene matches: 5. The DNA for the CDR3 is TGTGCCAGCAGCCGACAGGGCGGTGAAAAACTGTTTTTT. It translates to CASSRQGGEKLFF.

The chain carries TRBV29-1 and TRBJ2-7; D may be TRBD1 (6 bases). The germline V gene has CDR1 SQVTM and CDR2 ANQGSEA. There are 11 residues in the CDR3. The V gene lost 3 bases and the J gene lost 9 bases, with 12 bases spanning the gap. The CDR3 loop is CSVDTQGTQYF. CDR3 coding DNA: TGCAGCGTTGACACCCAGGGGACGCAGTACTTC.

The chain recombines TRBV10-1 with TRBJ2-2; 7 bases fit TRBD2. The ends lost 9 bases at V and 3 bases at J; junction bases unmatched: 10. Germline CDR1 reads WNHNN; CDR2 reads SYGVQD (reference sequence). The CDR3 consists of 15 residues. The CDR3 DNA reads TGCGCCAGGCTAGCGGTTGAGGGTTACACCGGGGAGCTGTTTTTT. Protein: CARLAVEGYTGELFF.

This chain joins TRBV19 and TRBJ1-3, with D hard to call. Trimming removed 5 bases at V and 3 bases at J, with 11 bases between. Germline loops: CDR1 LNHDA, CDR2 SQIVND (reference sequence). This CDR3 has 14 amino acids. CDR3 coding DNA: TGTGCCAGTAGTCCGACGGGAGGTGGAAACACCATATATTTT. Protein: CASSPTGGGNTIYF.

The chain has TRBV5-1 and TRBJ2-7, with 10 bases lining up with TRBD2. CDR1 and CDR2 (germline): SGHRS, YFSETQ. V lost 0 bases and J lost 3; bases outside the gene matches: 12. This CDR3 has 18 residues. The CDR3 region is CASSLASGLAGVSYEQYF. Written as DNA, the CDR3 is TGCGCCAGCAGCTTGGCTTCGGGGCTAGCGGGAGTCAGCTACGAGCAGTACTTC.

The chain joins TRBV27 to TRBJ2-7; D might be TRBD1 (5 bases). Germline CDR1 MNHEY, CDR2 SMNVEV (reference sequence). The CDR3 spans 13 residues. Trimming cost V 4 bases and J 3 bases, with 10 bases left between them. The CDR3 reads CASSSAGRYEQYF. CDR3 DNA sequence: TGTGCCAGCAGTTCAGCAGGGCGCTACGAGCAGTACTTC.

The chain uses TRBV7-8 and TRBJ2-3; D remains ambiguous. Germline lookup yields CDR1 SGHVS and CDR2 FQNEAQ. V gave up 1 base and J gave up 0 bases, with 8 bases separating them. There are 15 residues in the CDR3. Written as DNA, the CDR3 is TGTGCCAGCAGCTTAGGGGCCTATAGCACAGATACGCAGTATTTT. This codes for CASSLGAYSTDTQYF. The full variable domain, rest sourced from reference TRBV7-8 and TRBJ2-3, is GAGVSQSPRYKVAKRGQDVALRCDPISGHVSLFWYQQALGQGPEFLTYFQNEAQLDKSGLPSDRFFAERPEGSVSTLKIQRTQQEDSAVYLCASSLGAYSTDTQYFGPGTRLTVL.

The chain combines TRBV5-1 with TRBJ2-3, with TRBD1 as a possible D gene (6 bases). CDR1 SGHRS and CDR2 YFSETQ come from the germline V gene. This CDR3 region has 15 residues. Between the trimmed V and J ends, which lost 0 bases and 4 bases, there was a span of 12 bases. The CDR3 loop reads CASSLEQGKSDTQYF. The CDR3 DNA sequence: TGCGCCAGCAGCTTGGAACAGGGCAAGTCAGATACGCAGTATTTT.

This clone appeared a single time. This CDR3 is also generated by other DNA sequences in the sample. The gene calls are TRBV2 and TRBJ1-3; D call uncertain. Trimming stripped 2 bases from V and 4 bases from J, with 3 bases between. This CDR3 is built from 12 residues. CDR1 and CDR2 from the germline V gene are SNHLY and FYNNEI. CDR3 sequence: CASSEPGNTIYF. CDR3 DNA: TGTGCCAGCAGTGAACCGGGAAACACCATATATTTT.

The DNA for the CDR3 is TGTGCCAGCAGCTTAAGTGCTAGCGGGGGGGGACAAGAGACCCAGTACTTC. Its protein is CASSLSASGGGQETQYF. The chain couples TRBV7-9 to TRBJ2-5, with TRBD2 matching 12 bases. Germline trimming cut 2 bases from V and 2 bases from J; bases unmatched to any gene: 6. CDR3 length: 17 amino acids. Germline V gene lookup returns CDR1 SEHNR and CDR2 FQNEAQ (reference sequence).

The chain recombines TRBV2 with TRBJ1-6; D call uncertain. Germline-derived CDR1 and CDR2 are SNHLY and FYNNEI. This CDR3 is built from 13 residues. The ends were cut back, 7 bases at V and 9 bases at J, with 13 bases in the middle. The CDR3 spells CASIEPGGSPLHF. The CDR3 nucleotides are TGTGCCAGCATTGAGCCCGGAGGTTCACCCCTCCACTTT.